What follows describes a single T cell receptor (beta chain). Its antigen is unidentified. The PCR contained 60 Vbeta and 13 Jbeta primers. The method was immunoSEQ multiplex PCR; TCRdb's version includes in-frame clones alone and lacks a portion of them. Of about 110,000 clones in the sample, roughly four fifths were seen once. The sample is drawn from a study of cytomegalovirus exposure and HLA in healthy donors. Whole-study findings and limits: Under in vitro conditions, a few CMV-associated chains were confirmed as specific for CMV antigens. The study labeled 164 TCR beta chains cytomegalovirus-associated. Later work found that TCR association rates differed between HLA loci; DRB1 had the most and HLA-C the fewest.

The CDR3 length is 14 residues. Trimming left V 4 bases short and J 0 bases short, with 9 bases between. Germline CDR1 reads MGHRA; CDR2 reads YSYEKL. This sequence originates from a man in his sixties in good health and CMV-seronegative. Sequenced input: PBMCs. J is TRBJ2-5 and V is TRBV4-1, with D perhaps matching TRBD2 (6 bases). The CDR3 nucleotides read TGCGCCAGCAGCCCCCGGGACTACCAAGAGACCCAGTACTTC. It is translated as CASSPRDYQETQYF.